This TCR beta chain was captured in a study of long-term antiretroviral therapy in people with HIV. Samples were assayed with immunoSEQ v3.0 at survey level. Sequencing efforts were directed toward about 40,000-50,000 T-cell genomes per sample. TCRdb keeps only in-frame clones here, not all; method: immunoSEQ multiplex PCR. The sample has approximately 21,000 clones, around 75% seen once. Germline V gives CDR1 MNHEY, CDR2 SVGAGI. Trimming cost V 6 bases and J 1 base; bases outside gene matches: 4. This CDR3 spans 14 amino acids. Sequences were derived from unsorted PBMCs, sampled 0.5 years before starting antiretroviral therapy. This receptor was obtained from a man aged 18 to 30 with HIV. The V and J genes are TRBV6-5 and TRBJ1-1; 8 bases are shared with TRBD1. This CDR3 is CASRWTGTNTEAFF. The CDR3 DNA follows: TGTGCCAGCAGGTGGACAGGGACGAACACTGAAGCTTTCTTT.